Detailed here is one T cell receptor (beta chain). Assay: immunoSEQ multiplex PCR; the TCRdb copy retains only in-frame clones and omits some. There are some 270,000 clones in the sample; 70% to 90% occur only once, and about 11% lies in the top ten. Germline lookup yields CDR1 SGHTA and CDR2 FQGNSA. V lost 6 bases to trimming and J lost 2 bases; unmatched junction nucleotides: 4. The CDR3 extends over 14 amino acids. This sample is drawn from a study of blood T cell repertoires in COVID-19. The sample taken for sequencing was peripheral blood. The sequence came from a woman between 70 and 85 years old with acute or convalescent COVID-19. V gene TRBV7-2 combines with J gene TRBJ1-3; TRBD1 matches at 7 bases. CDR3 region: CASRFTGAGNTIYF. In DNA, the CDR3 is TGTGCCAGCAGGTTCACAGGGGCTGGAAACACCATATATTTT.